This T cell receptor beta chain emerged from a study of Tregs in tolerant kidney transplant recipients. This clone was seen once. This CDR3 contains 14 residues. V was pared by 3 bases and J by 5 bases, with 11 bases between. Per the germline V gene, CDR1 is KGHSH and CDR2 is LQKENI. Produced via immunoSEQ multiplex PCR; TCRdb's table is partial and in-frame only. The sample has tens of thousands of clones, more than 80% seen once. The clonotype comes from a human donor in good health. The rearrangement joins TRBV18 to TRBJ2-1; tentatively, D is TRBD2 (6 bases). The sequencing input was Tregs from blood. Written as DNA, the CDR3 is TGTGCCAGCTCACCCGTGACTAGAAACAATGAGCAGTTCTTC. Protein sequence: CASSPVTRNNEQFF.